The rows below give T cell receptor beta chains drawn from one sample of a study of control samples from healthy donors and cancer patients. This table comes from immunoSEQ multiplex PCR, and its TCRdb copy is limited to in-frame clones, with some not included. This table holds 60,000 to 75,000 clones, more than 70% found once. Sequenced: PBMCs. Every receptor here comes from a man aged 60 to 75 with colorectal cancer. The CDR3 runs from the conserved cysteine through the conserved F or W. A D gene is named only where the DNA matches it firmly. Expanded clones get a size class; other rows say once, few or many, or leave the size out.

V gene	CDR3 length	J gene	clone size	D gene	CDR3 protein	CDR3 DNA
TRBV6-5	15	TRBJ1-5	-	TRBD1	CASRTEDRARQPQHF	TGTGCCAGCAGAACCGAGGACAGGGCAAGGCAGCCCCAGCATTTT
TRBV4-2	15	TRBJ2-5	once	TRBD2	CASSLDLAGQETQYF	TGTGCCAGCAGCTTGGATCTAGCGGGGCAAGAGACCCAGTACTTC
TRBV11-3	13	TRBJ2-5	-	-	CASSLSGAETQYF	TGTGCCAGCAGCTTAAGCGGAGCGGAGACCCAGTACTTC
TRBV5-1	16	TRBJ2-7	-	-	CASSLAMGPGGYEQYF	TGCGCCAGCAGCTTGGCCATGGGTCCTGGGGGCTACGAGCAGTACTTC
TRBV5-6	15	TRBJ1-6	-	TRBD1	CASSPRGTGGSPLHF	TGTGCCAGCAGCCCAAGGGGGACAGGGGGTTCACCCCTCCACTTT
TRBV7-9	15	TRBJ1-4	-	TRBD1	CASSYRDRVGEKLFF	TGTGCCAGCAGCTACCGGGACAGGGTGGGTGAAAAACTGTTTTTT
TRBV10-3	17	TRBJ1-2	once	TRBD1	CAISESTGTGSPYGYTF	TGTGCCATCAGTGAGTCTACCGGGACAGGCTCCCCCTATGGCTACACCTTC
TRBV7-2	16	TRBJ2-3	-	-	CASSLVLVRSTDTQYF	TGTGCCAGCAGCTTAGTTCTGGTTCGGAGCACAGATACGCAGTATTTT
TRBV11-3	15	TRBJ2-5	-	-	CASSADGQSQETQYF	TGTGCCAGCAGCGCCGACGGACAGAGCCAAGAGACCCAGTACTTC
TRBV11-3	15	TRBJ1-1	-	-	CASSLSGTMNTEAFF	TGTGCCAGCAGCTTGTCCGGTACCATGAACACTGAAGCTTTCTTT
TRBV3-1/TRBV3-2	16	TRBJ2-3	-	-	CASRPPMGGATDTQYF	TGTGCCAGCAGACCCCCCATGGGGGGGGCCACAGATACGCAGTATTTT
TRBV21-1	18	TRBJ1-1	-	-	CASSKSDSGPLPASEAFF	TGTGCCAGCAGCAAATCTGATTCGGGGCCACTGCCGGCGTCTGAAGCTTTCTTT
TRBV2	16	TRBJ2-5	-	TRBD2	CASTTGRGGFKQTQYF	TGTGCCAGCACTACCGGGCGGGGGGGCTTCAAGCAGACCCAGTACTTC
TRBV12-3/TRBV12-4	13	TRBJ2-7	-	-	CASSNGVTYEQYF	TGTGCCAGCAGTAACGGGGTGACCTACGAGCAGTACTTC
TRBV30	13	TRBJ2-3	-	-	CAWSVQVKDTQYF	TGTGCCTGGAGTGTACAGGTTAAAGATACGCAGTATTTT
TRBV2	13	TRBJ2-4	few	-	CASRGIAKNIQYF	TGTGCCAGCAGGGGGATAGCCAAAAACATTCAGTACTTC
TRBV7-2	17	TRBJ1-2	-	-	CASSSRRWVAGDYGYTF	TGTGCCAGCAGCTCAAGACGGTGGGTGGCAGGCGACTATGGCTACACCTTC
TRBV28	15	TRBJ2-7	-	-	CASSLDPRAAYEQYF	TGTGCCAGCAGTTTAGACCCCCGCGCAGCCTACGAGCAGTACTTC
TRBV12-3/TRBV12-4	13	TRBJ1-2	-	-	CASSLARSYGYTF	TGTGCCAGCAGTTTGGCCAGGAGTTATGGCTACACCTTC
TRBV5-1	17	TRBJ1-6	once	-	CASSQRTARAGNSPLHF	TGCGCCAGCAGCCAGAGGACAGCGCGGGCGGGGAATTCACCCCTCCACTTT
TRBV18	14	TRBJ1-1	-	-	CASSSSTQNTEAFF	TGTGCCAGCTCATCGTCTACCCAGAACACTGAAGCTTTCTTT
TRBV11-3	18	TRBJ2-6	-	-	CASSLGAMTVSGANVLTF	TGTGCCAGCAGCTTAGGCGCCATGACAGTCTCTGGGGCCAACGTCCTGACTTTC
TRBV12-5	18	TRBJ2-3	few	-	CASGLVVDGDLDTDTQYF	TGTGCTAGTGGTTTGGTTGTTGACGGGGATTTGGACACAGATACGCAGTATTTT
TRBV7-6	16	TRBJ1-3	-	-	CASSSHIEISGNTIYF	TGTGCCAGCAGCTCCCACATAGAAATCTCTGGAAACACCATATATTTT
TRBV11-3	15	TRBJ1-4	once	-	CASSLEGRGNEKLFF	TGTGCCAGCAGCTTAGAGGGCCGGGGGAATGAAAAACTGTTTTTT
TRBV7-3	12	TRBJ2-7	-	-	CASSLMGGEQYF	TGTGCCAGCAGCTTAATGGGGGGCGAGCAGTACTTC
TRBV5-8	17	TRBJ2-3	-	-	CASSLAVHLSSTDTQYF	TGTGCCAGCAGCTTGGCCGTTCACCTTTCTAGCACAGATACGCAGTATTTT
TRBV4-3	18	TRBJ2-3	-	TRBD2	CASSQDLSGGPSTDTQYF	TGCGCCAGCAGCCAAGACCTTAGCGGGGGCCCTAGCACAGATACGCAGTATTTT
TRBV29-1	12	TRBJ1-2	-	TRBD1	CSENRGGYGYTF	TGCAGCGAGAACAGGGGGGGCTATGGCTACACCTTC
TRBV25-1	10	TRBJ1-2	-	-	CATREFGYTF	TGTGCCACCAGGGAATTTGGCTACACCTTC
TRBV3-1/TRBV3-2	17	TRBJ2-6	-	TRBD1	CASSHWDRGSGANVLTF	TGTGCCAGCAGCCACTGGGACAGGGGGTCTGGGGCCAACGTCCTGACTTTC
TRBV11-2	13	TRBJ1-2	-	-	CASSSLGGDGYTF	TGTGCCAGCAGCTCCCTGGGGGGGGATGGCTACACCTTC